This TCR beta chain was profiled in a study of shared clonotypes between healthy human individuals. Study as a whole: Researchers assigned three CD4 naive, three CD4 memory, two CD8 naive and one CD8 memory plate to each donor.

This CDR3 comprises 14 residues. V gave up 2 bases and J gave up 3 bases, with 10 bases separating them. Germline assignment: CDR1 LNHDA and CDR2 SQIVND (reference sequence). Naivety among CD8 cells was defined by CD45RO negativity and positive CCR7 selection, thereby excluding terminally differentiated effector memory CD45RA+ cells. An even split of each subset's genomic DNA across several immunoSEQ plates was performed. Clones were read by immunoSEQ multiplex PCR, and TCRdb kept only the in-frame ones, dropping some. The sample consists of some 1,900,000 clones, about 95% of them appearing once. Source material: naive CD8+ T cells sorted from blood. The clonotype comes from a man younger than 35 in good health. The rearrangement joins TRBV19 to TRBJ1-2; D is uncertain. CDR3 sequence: CASSISLEDYGYTF. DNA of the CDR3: TGTGCCAGTAGTATATCTCTGGAAGACTATGGCTACACCTTC.